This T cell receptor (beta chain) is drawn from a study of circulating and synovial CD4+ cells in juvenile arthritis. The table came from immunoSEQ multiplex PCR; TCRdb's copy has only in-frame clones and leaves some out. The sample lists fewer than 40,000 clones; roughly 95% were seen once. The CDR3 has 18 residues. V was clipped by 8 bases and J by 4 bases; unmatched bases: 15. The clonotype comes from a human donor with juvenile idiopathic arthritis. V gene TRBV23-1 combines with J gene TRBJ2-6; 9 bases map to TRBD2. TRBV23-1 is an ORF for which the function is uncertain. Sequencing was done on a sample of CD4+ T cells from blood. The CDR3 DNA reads TGCGCCAGCCTTCGATCGCGGGAGGGGCGCGGGGGGGCCAACGTCCTGACTTTC. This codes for CASLRSREGRGGANVLTF.